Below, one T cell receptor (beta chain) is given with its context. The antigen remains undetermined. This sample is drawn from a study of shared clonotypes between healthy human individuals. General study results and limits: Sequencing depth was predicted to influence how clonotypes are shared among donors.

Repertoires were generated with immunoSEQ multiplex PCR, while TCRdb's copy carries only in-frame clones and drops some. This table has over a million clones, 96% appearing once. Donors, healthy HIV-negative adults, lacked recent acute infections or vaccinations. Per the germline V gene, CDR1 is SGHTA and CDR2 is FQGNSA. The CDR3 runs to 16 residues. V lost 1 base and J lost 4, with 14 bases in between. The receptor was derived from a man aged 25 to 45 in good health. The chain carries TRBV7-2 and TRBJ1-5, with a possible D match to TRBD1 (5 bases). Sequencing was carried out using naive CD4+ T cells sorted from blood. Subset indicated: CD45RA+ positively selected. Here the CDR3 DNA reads TGTGCCAGCAGCTTAGGGTGGGGCAGGACGAATCAGCCCCAGCATTTT. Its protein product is CASSLGWGRTNQPQHF. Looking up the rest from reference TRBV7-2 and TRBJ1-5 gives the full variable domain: GAGVSQSPSNKVTEKGKDVELRCDPISGHTALYWYRQSLGQGLEFLIYFQGNSAPDKSGLPSDRFSAERTGGSVSTLTIQRTQQEDSAVYLCASSLGWGRTNQPQHFGDGTRLSIL.